This TCR beta chain was captured by sequencing in a study of blood T cells in healthy people across ages. Study findings and constraints: As age increased, TCR beta diversity per million T cells fell in a roughly linear fashion. Strong correlation existed between TCR beta diversity and naive T cell percentage.

After removal of 5 bases from V and 4 bases from J, the junction contained 8 bases not matched to a gene. CDR3 length: 16 residues. The germline gives CDR1 SEHNR, CDR2 FQNEAQ (reference sequence). Total RNA was extracted at no less than 6 micrograms per sample. A second about 7 to 11 cycle PCR used barcoded and J-beta primers. TCRdb re-analysed the 5' RACE reads in MiXCR, keeping a single row per CDR3 protein. The table lists about 800,000 distinct CDR3 sequences, roughly 60% of them singletons. This clonotype was recorded a few times. Its matching antigen is unknown. The chain is built from TRBV7-9 and TRBJ2-1; 10 nucleotides line up with TRBD2. The sequenced sample was blood. The sequence was obtained from a man aged 25 to 40 in good health. This chain's CDR3 is CASSRQTSGLYNEQFF. The CDR3 DNA follows: TGTGCCAGCAGCCGCCAGACTAGCGGGCTATACAATGAGCAGTTCTTC.